The text below deals with one TCR beta chain. Its antigen target is currently unknown. No base quality values were provided; no much bigger clone lies one nucleotide off. This record comes from a study of Graves' ophthalmopathy and Graves' hyperthyroidism (dated by TCRdb to 2016 to 2018). About the study as a whole: Peripheral blood was collected before any treatment was given, at the time of initial diagnosis. T-cell repertoires of thyroid tissue and blood were compared in five or six hyperthyroidism patients. Following sampling, methimazole starting at 30 mg daily was administered to hyperthyroidism patients, and high-dose intravenous methylprednisolone was administered to ophthalmopathy patients. The 100 discovery patients were randomly split 7:3 into training and test sets. To explore V-J signatures that distinguish ophthalmopathy from hyperthyroidism, a discovery set of about a hundred patients was enrolled, made up of around 44 with ophthalmopathy and some 58 with stable hyperthyroidism. The independent validation cohort included 18 to 20 hyperthyroidism patients plus 17 patients who later progressed from hyperthyroidism to ophthalmopathy. In total, approximately 130 blood samples were TCR-sequenced: 40 to 45 ophthalmopathy, under 85 hyperthyroidism and some 17 hyperthyroidism-to-ophthalmopathy patients. To tell Graves' ophthalmopathy apart from Graves' hyperthyroidism, and to predict which patients would progress to ophthalmopathy, the study relied on TCR beta repertoire signatures.

Broader findings and caveats from the paper: Ophthalmopathy was separated from stable hyperthyroidism by the 13-signature model with roughly 87% sensitivity and roughly 82% specificity in cross-validation and with 80%/75% in the test set. In validation, the model predicted ophthalmopathy progression with 70.59% sensitivity and less than 80% specificity; 12 predicted patients were CT-confirmed with GO in a median of approximately six months. Among expanded thyroid clonotypes with frequency above 0.001, most also showed up in blood, which suggests that blood repertoires may reflect the thyroid immune response. Sample size was not statistically predetermined, and group allocation was not concealed from the investigators.

From a lookup of the germline V gene, CDR1 and CDR2 are WSHSY and SAAADI. Ends trimmed: V by 6 bases, J by 2 bases; bases unmatched to a gene: 4. CDR3 length: 15 amino acids, cysteine to phenylalanine. Only the CDR3 part of the read is kept: 45 bases, read in frame from the first base. For repertoire sequencing, the TCR beta CDR3 regions were amplified from RNA transcripts. A first-round RT-PCR used HTBI primers with the Qiagen OneStep RT-PCR kit, followed by a second-round multiplex PCR, size selection and purification. The libraries underwent paired-end sequencing with 100 bp reads on an Illumina HiSeq2000. The study's own analysis went as follows. SOAPnuke was used to process the reads, removing any read that contained adapters or uncalled bases, had a mean Phred below 15, or lacked an exact match to the constant primer or identifier. COPE v1.2.5 was used to merge the high-quality paired reads. Each unique nucleotide sequence was treated as a clonotype, and MiTCR v1.1 was used to align the clonotypes to the IMGT TRB V, D and J references. The analysis was limited to V-J combinations with a frequency above 0.0001, which together covered approximately 99% of repertoires. For each V-J combination, a TCR clonal expansion and chaos score was defined as F50 clonal expansion divided by the chaos observed in the TCRdist matrix. Welch's t-statistics and random forest were used to reduce features to approximately 13 V-J combinations, which were fed into a naive Bayes classifier. Thyroid-blood repertoire similarity was quantified with the Morisita-Horn index. The raw public data were reprocessed by TCRdb itself: fastp quality trimming at Q25, MiXCR clonotype calling, in-frame beta chains only. Identical CDR3 proteins give one entry, which carries the most common genes and DNA. TCRdb's processing, not the authors', yielded these V and J calls. Within this sample are 400,000 to 450,000 distinct CDR3 sequences, with roughly 20% of them counted one time only. Roughly 3% of the sample rests with the top ten.

Stable hyperthyroidism was defined as no progression to ophthalmopathy within 18 months of follow-up. Hyperthyroidism patients were newly diagnosed, with disease duration under 2 months, and aged 18 to 65 years. Anyone with other autoimmune diseases, uncontrolled infections, pregnancy or lactation was excluded from the study. Clinical symptoms, serum thyroxine, TRAb, thyroid ultrasound and orbital computed tomography were used for diagnosis. Using Ficoll-Paque density gradient centrifugation, PBMCs were isolated from 10 ml of fresh peripheral blood. Total RNA was extracted with Trizol reagent and quality-checked on an Agilent 2100 Bioanalyzer.

The clonotype was recovered from a young woman with stable Graves' hyperthyroidism. Donor details come from another sample of the same person, matched by shared clones. The sequenced material came from peripheral blood. The V gene is TRBV10-2 and the J gene is TRBJ2-7; 13 bases in the junction line up with TRBD2. The CDR3 region has the sequence CASRPGLAGTYEQYF. The bases read TGCGCCAGCAGACCGGGACTAGCGGGAACCTACGAGCAGTACTTC.